The 15 T cell receptor beta chains below were found in one sample sequenced in a study of memory CD4+ T cells and cytomegalovirus serostatus. The sort gate was single viable CD3+CD4+CD8-CD45RO+ cells for memory CD4+ T cells. The assay was immunoSEQ multiplex PCR, and TCRdb's table has in-frame clones only and misses some. The data show almost 55,000 clones, roughly four fifths seen once. Sequencing was performed on memory CD4+ T cells from blood. These receptors all come from an adult in good health and CMV-seronegative.

This clone was detected a few times. The CDR3 nucleotides read TGTGCCATCAAAGGCTCCTACAATGAGCAGTTCTTC. It codes for CAIKGSYNEQFF. The rearrangement links TRBV10-3 to TRBJ2-1, with D unresolved. V was clipped by 7 bases and J by 0 bases, with 4 bases between them. Germline CDR1 ENHRY, CDR2 SYGVKD. The CDR3 spans 12 residues.

The chain uses TRBV4-3 and TRBJ1-2; no clear D gene. CDR1 and CDR2 from the germline V gene are LGHNA and YSLEER. There are 15 residues in the CDR3. The V end lost 0 bases, the J end lost 3 bases, and 11 bases lay between the germline ends. The CDR3 loop reads CASSQDAREHYGYTF. The CDR3 region has the DNA TGCGCCAGCAGCCAAGATGCTAGGGAGCACTATGGCTACACCTTC.

This sequence joins TRBV7-3 and TRBJ2-3; D not certain. CDR1 is SGHTA and CDR2 is FQGTGA in the germline V gene. This CDR3 is built from 16 residues. V was pared by 0 bases and J by 4 bases, with 14 bases between. The chain's CDR3 is CASSLTPGPPSDTQYF. Written as DNA, the CDR3 is TGTGCCAGCAGCTTAACCCCAGGTCCTCCCTCAGATACGCAGTATTTT.

This clone was recorded once. This chain links TRBV28 with TRBJ1-2; 7 nucleotides align to TRBD1. This CDR3 is 13 amino acids long. V dropped 5 bases and J dropped 5; count of bases not matched to a gene: 5. Germline values: CDR1 MDHEN, CDR2 SYDVKM. The CDR3 sequence is CASSTGTAYGYTF. The DNA for the CDR3 is TGTGCCAGCAGTACCGGGACAGCTTATGGCTACACCTTC.

This sequence joins TRBV7-2 and TRBJ1-2; the match to TRBD1 covers 7 bases. The CDR3 spans 16 residues. With V trimmed by 5 bases and J by 4 bases, 13 bases remained unmatched. Germline CDR1 and CDR2: SGHTA and FQGNSA. The CDR3 spells CASSRDRAELLYGYTF. In nucleotides, the CDR3 is TGTGCCAGCAGCAGAGACAGGGCCGAACTTCTCTATGGCTACACCTTC.

This chain connects TRBV27 to TRBJ2-7; a possible D gene is TRBD1 (6 bases). Germline CDR1 MNHEY, CDR2 SMNVEV (reference sequence). The CDR3 is made up of 15 amino acids. Trimming took 5 bases from V and 6 from J, leaving 20 bases between them. DNA for the CDR3: TGTGCCAGCAGTAGAAGACAGGCCCCTTTACTCGAGCAGTACTTC. Translation: CASSRRQAPLLEQYF.

The V call is TRBV7-2, the J call TRBJ2-6; D gene unclear. This CDR3 region has 14 residues. V gave up 3 bases and J gave up 0 bases, with 3 bases separating them. Germline lookup yields CDR1 SGHTA and CDR2 FQGNSA. The CDR3 is CASSFPSGANVLTF. CDR3 bases: TGTGCCAGCAGCTTCCCCTCTGGGGCCAACGTCCTGACTTTC.

This chain connects TRBV27 to TRBJ1-2; a possible D gene is TRBD1 (5 bases). Germline V gene lookup returns CDR1 MNHEY and CDR2 SMNVEV (reference sequence). The CDR3 runs 16 residues. The V and J ends lost 4 bases and 5 bases respectively, with 20 bases between them. The CDR3 spells CASSSFVLWDGYGYTF. CDR3 DNA sequence: TGTGCCAGCAGTTCGTTTGTGTTGTGGGACGGATATGGCTACACCTTC.

The chain is built from TRBV7-8 and TRBJ1-2, with a possible D match to TRBD1 (6 bases). V was cut by 10 bases and J by 5 bases, with 23 bases left in between. This CDR3 is built from 15 residues. CDR1 is SGHVS and CDR2 is FQNEAQ in the germline V gene. The CDR3 DNA follows: TGTGCCACTGACACAGGGAGAGAGGTGGGGTATGGCTACACCTTC. Amino acid sequence: CATDTGREVGYGYTF.

The rearrangement uses TRBV19 and TRBJ2-7, with D perhaps TRBD1 or TRBD2 (5 bases each). V lost 3 bases and J 1 base, leaving 13 bases between the germline ends. Looked up from germline, CDR1 is LNHDA and CDR2 is SQIVND (reference sequence). The CDR3 loop spans 15 amino acids. CDR3: CASSMGDPGSYEQYF. In DNA form, the CDR3 reads TGTGCCAGTAGTATGGGGGACCCGGGATCCTACGAGCAGTACTTC. Looking up the rest from reference TRBV19 and TRBJ2-7 gives the full variable domain: DGGITQSPKYLFRKEGQNVTLSCEQNLNHDAMYWYRQDPGQGLRLIYYSQIVNDFQKGDIAEGYSVSREKKESFPLTVTSAQKNPTAFYLCASSMGDPGSYEQYFGPGTRLTVT.

The chain couples TRBV7-9 to TRBJ1-1; the match to TRBD1 covers 9 bases. CDR1 and CDR2 (germline): SEHNR, FQNEAQ (reference sequence). Germline trimming cut 5 bases from V and 5 bases from J; bases unmatched to any gene: 12. This CDR3 is built from 16 residues. The CDR3 DNA reads TGTGCCAGCAGCATATGGGACAGGGAACTTCCTACTGAAGCTTTCTTT. It is translated as CASSIWDRELPTEAFF.

The J gene is TRBJ2-7, the V gene TRBV18; D ambiguous. V was cut by 0 bases and J by 6 bases, with 9 bases left in between. Germline V lookup: CDR1 KGHSH, CDR2 LQKENI. The CDR3 length is 13 residues. The CDR3 nucleotides are TGTGCCAGCTCACCACCGGGTAAAGGCGAGCAGTACTTC. As protein: CASSPPGKGEQYF. Complete variable domain (other parts from reference TRBV18 and TRBJ2-7): NAGVMQNPRHLVRRRGQEARLRCSPMKGHSHVYWYRQLPEEGLKFMVYLQKENIIDESGMPKERFSAEFPKEGPSILRIQQVVRGDSAAYFCASSPPGKGEQYFGPGTRLTVT.

This clone was detected only once. This chain connects TRBV7-2 to TRBJ1-1; 7 bases line up with TRBD1. V gave up 5 bases and J gave up 1 base; unmatched junction bases: 10. The length of the CDR3 is 16 residues. Germline V gene lookup returns CDR1 SGHTA and CDR2 FQGNSA. CDR3 coding DNA: TGTGCCAGCAGCCTCCGACAGGGAAGAGGGAACACTGAAGCTTTCTTT. This sequence encodes CASSLRQGRGNTEAFF.

The chain is built from TRBV9 and TRBJ1-1, with unresolved D. The CDR3 runs 15 residues. V dropped 4 bases and J dropped 4 bases, with 17 bases sitting between them. Germline V CDR1 and CDR2: SGDLS, YYNGEE. The CDR3 here is CASSPRADFGTEAFF. DNA of the CDR3: TGTGCCAGCAGCCCCCGGGCAGATTTTGGCACTGAAGCTTTCTTT.

This clone was detected a few times. This chain joins TRBV20-1 and TRBJ2-3; D may be TRBD1 (5 bases). Trimming cost V 0 bases and J 13 bases, with 11 bases left between them. Germline values: CDR1 DFQATT, CDR2 SNEGSKA (reference sequence). This CDR3 contains 11 residues. This chain's CDR3 is CSARDGRAEYF. CDR3 DNA sequence: TGCAGTGCTAGAGATGGCAGGGCCGAGTATTTT.